What follows describes a single T cell receptor (beta chain). The antigen is undetermined. This sample is part of a study of cytomegalovirus exposure and HLA in healthy donors. The PCR made use of 60 Vbeta and 13 Jbeta primers. TCRdb keeps only in-frame clones here, not all; method: immunoSEQ multiplex PCR. The sample lists about 100,000 clones; around 80% were seen once. Trimming left V 4 bases short and J 7 bases short, with 10 bases between. CDR1 is SQVTM and CDR2 is ANQGSEA in the germline V gene. The CDR3 totals 11 residues. Whole-study results and caveats: Most of the TCR beta V segments (in an earlier analysis) were productive either about 87% or about 30% of the time. In vitro testing confirmed three CMV-associated chains as specific for CMV antigens. In a later analysis, parvovirus B19, influenza, CMV and Epstein-Barr virus appeared linked to several top co-occurrence clusters. HLA allele associations emerged for around 15,000 TCR beta sequences in a later analysis, at 0.05 false discovery rate.

The chain couples TRBV29-1 to TRBJ1-2; D not certain. The sample comprised PBMCs. This TCR came from a female donor in good health and CMV-seropositive. CDR3 in amino acids: CSVGPEAGYTF. CDR3 sequence (DNA): TGCAGCGTTGGACCTGAGGCTGGCTACACCTTC.